Shown below are 20 T cell receptor beta chains from a single sample sequenced in a study of T cells in women clearing cervical HPV infection. Data came from immunoSEQ multiplex PCR; TCRdb stores just in-frame clones and leaves some out. The specimen's table records 40,000 to 60,000 clones. The specimen sequenced was blood buffy coat. All receptors come from a woman aged 18-70 years with a cervical HPV16 infection that either progressed to CIN3+ or cleared (not recorded which).

Details on this clone: The read terminates 3 residues before the CDR3 end, so the remaining end is supplied by the germline J gene. This chain joins TRBV12-3 or TRBV12-4 and TRBJ1-1; weak D call: TRBD1 (6 bases). Trimming took 7 bases from V and 0 from J, leaving 12 bases between them. The CDR3 has 14 amino acids. The DNA read from the CDR3 is TGTGCCAGCACACAACAGGGATTGAACACTGAA. It is translated as CASTQQGLNTE. In full, the CDR3 is CASTQQGLNTEAFF.

Notes on this clone: Read data end 3 residues before the CDR3 end; the end is taken from the germline J gene. The gene calls are TRBV14 and TRBJ2-1; possible D gene TRBD1, 6 bases. This CDR3 spans 16 amino acids. Trimming took off 4 bases at V and 2 bases at J, with 15 bases between the two ends. The germline gives CDR1 SGHDN, CDR2 FVKESK. The CDR3: CASSRFRTDAYNEQFF. The sequenced part of the CDR3 DNA is TGTGCCAGCAGCCGATTCCGGACAGATGCCTACAATGAG. Full variable domain (remainder filled in from reference TRBV14 and TRBJ2-1): EAGVTQFPSHSVIEKGQTVTLRCDPISGHDNLYWYRRVMGKEIKFLLHFVKESKQDESGMPNNRFLAERTGGTYSTLKVQPAELEDSGVYFCASSRFRTDAYNEQFFGPGTRLTVL.

The part of the CDR3 DNA that was read is TGTGCCAGCAGCTCGGACAGGGGGTATGGCTATGGC. As protein: CASSSDRGYGYG. In full, the CDR3 is CASSSDRGYGYGYTF. The V call is TRBV5-4, the J call TRBJ1-2; 10 nucleotides match TRBD1. Sequencing ends 3 residues short of the CDR3 end; the germline J gene provides the rest. The CDR3 runs to 15 residues. CDR1 and CDR2 (germline): SGHNT, YYREEE (reference sequence). The junction had 6 bases not matched to a gene; V was cut back by 3 bases and J by 4 bases.

About this clone itself: The read falls 3 residues short of the CDR3 end, and the missing part is taken from the germline J gene. The J gene is TRBJ2-2, the V gene TRBV13, with 9 bases aligning to TRBD1. The germline V gene has CDR1 PRHDT and CDR2 FYEKMQ (reference sequence). The trim removed 5 bases at V and 1 base at J, leaving 8 bases unmatched. The CDR3 has 17 amino acids. This CDR3 is CASSETGTGRNTGELFF. Incomplete CDR3 DNA: TGTGCCAGCAGCGAAACCGGGACAGGGAGGAACACCGGGGAG. Full variable domain (missing parts from reference TRBV13 and TRBJ2-2): AAGVIQSPRHLIKEKRETATLKCYPIPRHDTVYWYQQGPGQDPQFLISFYEKMQSDKGSIPDRFSAQQFSDYHSELNMSSLELGDSALYFCASSETGTGRNTGELFFGEGSRLTVL.

With respect to this clone: The CDR3 end lies 3 residues beyond the end of the read and is filled in from the germline J gene. V gene TRBV5-1 combines with J gene TRBJ1-1, with 11 bases aligning to TRBD1. The V and J ends lost 4 bases and 0 bases, in that order; junction bases with no gene match: 5. CDR1 SGHRS and CDR2 YFSETQ come from the germline V gene. The CDR3 loop spans 16 amino acids. CDR3 bases read: TGCGCCAGCAGCCACCGGACAGGGGGCATGAACACTGAA. Protein product: CASSHRTGGMNTE. The full CDR3 protein is CASSHRTGGMNTEAFF.

To note about this clone: The read ends 3 residues before the CDR3 terminus; that terminus is restored from the germline J gene. This rearrangement joins TRBV5-1 to TRBJ1-1, with 7 bases lining up with TRBD1. CDR3 size: 16 residues. V was pared by 4 bases and J by 2 bases, with 11 bases of the junction left unmatched. Per the germline V gene, CDR1 is SGHRS and CDR2 is YFSETQ. This CDR3 is CASSPSGQARNTEAFF. CDR3 DNA, as far as it was read: TGCGCCAGCAGCCCATCCGGACAGGCCAGAAACACTGAA.

Of note for this clone: At one boundary the junction diverges from the germline segment, which might be a read error. The read terminates 3 residues before the CDR3 end, so the remaining end is supplied by the germline J gene. The chain combines TRBV6-1 with TRBJ2-2; 13 positions match TRBD2. Per the germline V gene, CDR1 is MNHNS and CDR2 is SASEGT. This CDR3 spans 18 amino acids. CDR3 region: CASSEGLAGASDTGELFF. CDR3 bases read: TGTGCCAGCAGCGAAGGACTAGCGGGGGCCTCGGACACCGGGGAG.

Points on this clone: Coverage ceases 3 residues before the CDR3 finishes, and the germline J gene fills in the end. The chain couples TRBV5-5 to TRBJ2-7; 7 nucleotides match TRBD1. Trimming at V came to 4 bases and at J to 3 bases, leaving 7 bases not matched to a gene. CDR3 length equals 14 residues. CDR1 SGHKS and CDR2 YYEKEE come from the germline V gene (reference sequence). CDR3: CASSPRTGNYEQYF. The covered CDR3 bases are TGTGCCAGCAGCCCCCGGACAGGAAACTACGAG.

About this clone itself: The read falls 3 residues short of the CDR3 end, and the missing part is taken from the germline J gene. The rearrangement links TRBV14 to TRBJ2-3, with TRBD1 as a possible D gene (5 bases). CDR1 and CDR2 from the germline V gene are SGHDN and FVKESK. This CDR3 is built from 16 residues. V lost 3 bases, J lost 2 bases, and 15 bases lay in between. Incomplete CDR3 DNA: TGTGCCAGCAGCCAGGAAGGACACCCGGCCACAGATACG. Translating it yields CASSQEGHPATDT. The whole CDR3 reads CASSQEGHPATDTQYF.

On this clone itself: The read falls 3 residues short of the CDR3 end, and the missing part is taken from the germline J gene. The chain joins TRBV20-1 to TRBJ2-4, with 13 nucleotides matching TRBD2. The CDR3 contains 18 residues. CDR1 DFQATT and CDR2 SNEGSKA come from the germline V gene (reference sequence). V shed 5 bases, J shed 0 bases, and the junction held 10 bases outside the gene matches. The CDR3 DNA, read in part, is TGCAGTGCTTCAAGGACTAGCGGGGGAGCCCTAGCCAAAAACATT. Residues: CSASRTSGGALAKNI. The CDR3 as a whole reads CSASRTSGGALAKNIQYF.

The sequenced CDR3 bases are TGTGCCAGCAGTGACCAACCTAGCGGGGGCTACAATGAG. This translates into CASSDQPSGGYNE. The full CDR3 protein is CASSDQPSGGYNEQFF. V and J are TRBV6-4 and TRBJ2-1, with TRBD2 matching 10 bases. The read halts 3 residues ahead of the CDR3 end, with the missing end drawn from the germline J gene. With V trimmed by 2 bases and J by 3 bases, 4 bases remained unmatched. The length of the CDR3 is 16 residues. Per germline, CDR1 MRHNA and CDR2 SNTAGT.

On this clone: The CDR3 goes on 3 residues after the read ends, and that part is filled in from the germline J gene. The V call is TRBV7-2, the J call TRBJ2-7, with a weak D call TRBD1 (6 bases). The CDR3 contains 15 residues. CDR1 is SGHTA and CDR2 is FQGNSA in the germline V gene. V shed 1 base and J shed 3 bases, with 13 bases lying between them. CDR3 DNA, as far as it was read: TGTGCCAGCAGCTTAGGGGGACAAGGATTCTACGAG. Protein product: CASSLGGQGFYE. The whole CDR3 sequence is CASSLGGQGFYEQYF. The whole variable domain, filled in from reference TRBV7-2 and TRBJ2-7, reads GAGVSQSPSNKVTEKGKDVELRCDPISGHTALYWYRQSLGQGLEFLIYFQGNSAPDKSGLPSDRFSAERTGGSVSTLTIQRTQQEDSAVYLCASSLGGQGFYEQYFGPGTRLTVT.

Turning to this clone: The CDR3 is cut off 3 residues early in the read; its end comes from the germline J gene. This chain uses TRBV4-1 with TRBJ2-7; possibly TRBD1 for D (6 bases). The CDR3 is 14 residues long. Per germline, CDR1 MGHRA and CDR2 YSYEKL. V lost 3 bases to trimming and J lost 0 bases, with 9 bases between them. The covered CDR3 bases are TGCGCCAGCAGCCAGGGACAAAGCTCCTACGAG. Its protein product is CASSQGQSSYE. The entire CDR3 protein is CASSQGQSSYEQYF.

Of note for this clone: The CDR3 end lies 3 residues beyond the end of the read and is filled in from the germline J gene. The chain employs TRBV30 and TRBJ2-2; TRBD1 agrees at 7 bases. The CDR3 consists of 15 residues. Germline CDR1 reads GTSNPN; CDR2 reads SVGIG (reference sequence). The sequenced part of the CDR3 DNA is TGTGCCTGGAGTGGAGAGGGGGCGACTAATGAAAAG. Protein product: CAWSGEGATNEK. The whole CDR3 sequence reads CAWSGEGATNEKLFF.

Concerning this clone: Read data end 3 residues before the CDR3 end; the end is taken from the germline J gene. The chain carries TRBV13 and TRBJ2-7; 11 bases line up with TRBD2. CDR1 is PRHDT, CDR2 FYEKMQ, per germline (reference sequence). The CDR3 is 15 residues long. V shed 4 bases and J 0 bases; nucleotides not matched to a gene: 2. The CDR3 bases that were read are TGTGCCAGCAGCTCTCTAGCGGGGGGCTCCTACGAG. Translation: CASSSLAGGSYE. In full, the CDR3 is CASSSLAGGSYEQYF.

Regarding this clone: With the read ending 3 residues before the CDR3 end, the germline J gene is used to fill in that end. V is TRBV5-6 and J is TRBJ1-5, with D possibly matching TRBD1 (6 bases). The CDR3 loop spans 14 amino acids. Germline-derived CDR1 and CDR2 are SGHDT and YYEEEE. Trimming cost V 3 bases and J 7 bases, with 14 bases left between them. The CDR3 bases that were read are TGTGCCAGCAGCTACAGGACAGCCAGACAGCCC. Its translation: CASSYRTARQP. The whole CDR3 region reads CASSYRTARQPQHF.

Regarding this clone: Read coverage stops 3 residues before the CDR3 terminus; the germline J gene supplies the remainder. The chain is built from TRBV5-1 and TRBJ1-1; D remains ambiguous. Germline V CDR1 and CDR2: SGHRS, YFSETQ. This CDR3 has 16 residues. Trimming took 4 bases from V and 5 from J, leaving 21 bases between them. This CDR3 is CASSAHGVGKSTEAFF. The covered CDR3 bases are TGCGCCAGCAGCGCCCACGGGGTAGGTAAGAGTACTGAA.

Concerning this clone itself: The DNA ends 3 residues before the CDR3 does, and the rest of the CDR3 is filled in from the germline J gene. The chain uses TRBV28 and TRBJ2-3; D is perhaps TRBD1 (6 bases). Trimming took off 6 bases at V and 1 base at J, with 14 bases between the two ends. Germline V gene data show CDR1 as MDHEN and CDR2 as SYDVKM. The CDR3 has 15 amino acids. CDR3 DNA, as far as it was read: TGTGCCAGCAGCATACAGGGTAGGGGCACAGATACG. Amino acid sequence: CASSIQGRGTDT. The entire CDR3 reads CASSIQGRGTDTQYF.

As regards this clone: The sequence runs out 3 residues before the end of the CDR3; the remainder is reconstructed from the germline J gene. The genes are TRBV4-1 and TRBJ2-4, with D unclear. The CDR3 spans 15 residues. The germline V and J ends were trimmed by 0 bases and 8 bases, with 14 bases remaining between them. From germline, CDR1 is MGHRA and CDR2 YSYEKL. CDR3 DNA, as far as it was read: TGCGCCAGCAGCCAAGATGGGCAGTCGAAGGACATT. Protein sequence: CASSQDGQSKDI. The whole CDR3 region reads CASSQDGQSKDIQYF.

A remark on this clone: Sequencing ends 3 residues short of the CDR3 end; the germline J gene provides the rest. The chain has TRBV19 and TRBJ1-2; D gene ambiguous. This CDR3 contains 14 residues. Germline assignment: CDR1 LNHDA and CDR2 SQIVND (reference sequence). The sequenced part of the CDR3 DNA is TGTGCCAGTAGTATGGACTCTGGGCAGTACGAC. Translated, it gives CASSMDSGQYD. The full CDR3 protein reads CASSMDSGQYDYTF.